The 18 T cell receptor beta chains below were found in one sample sequenced in a study of blood T cells in healthy people across ages. Through a sample-barcoded 5' primer and a J-beta primer mix, a second PCR was run for about 6 to 11 cycles. TCRdb ran MiXCR on the 5' RACE reads and lists one entry per CDR3 protein. The top ten hold 30% to 35% of the sample, which has hundreds of thousands of distinct CDR3 sequences, about half seen once. Specimen: blood. Receptors were obtained from a woman between 55 and 75 years old in good health.

This clonotype was detected only a few times. V and J are TRBV7-2 and TRBJ2-7, with 8 bases lining up with TRBD2. Germline lookup yields CDR1 SGHTA and CDR2 FQGNSA. J gave up 2 bases and V 7 bases, and 7 bases lay outside the gene matches. The CDR3 is 14 amino acids. For the CDR3, the DNA is TGTGCCAGCACCGTAGCGGGGCTCACCTACGAGCAGTACTTC. Amino acids: CASTVAGLTYEQYF.

V is TRBV7-3 and J is TRBJ2-1; TRBD1 might be the D (5 bases). This CDR3 contains 15 residues. Germline V gene sequence: CDR1 SGHTA, CDR2 FQGTGA. V shed 1 base and J shed 4 bases, with 11 bases lying between them. The CDR3 DNA reads TGTGCCAGCAGCTTAATAGGGGTCGAATACAATGAGCAGTTCTTC. Amino acid sequence: CASSLIGVEYNEQFF.

The chain links TRBV29-1 to TRBJ1-1; maybe TRBD1 (5 bases). The germline V gene has CDR1 SQVTM and CDR2 ANQGSEA. The CDR3 extends over 12 amino acids. V lost 5 bases and J lost 6, with 13 bases in between. CDR3 sequence: CSVLQGSAEAFF. The DNA of the CDR3 is TGCAGCGTTTTGCAGGGTTCTGCTGAAGCTTTCTTT.

This chain uses TRBV6-2 or TRBV6-3 with TRBJ1-4; maybe TRBD1 (5 bases). The CDR3 is 12 residues long. The V gene lost 6 bases and the J gene lost 10 bases, with 12 bases spanning the gap. Germline loops: CDR1 MNHEY, CDR2 SVGEGT. Here the CDR3 DNA reads TGTGCCAGCAGCCGGGACGTGAGAAAACTGTTTTTT. It encodes CASSRDVRKLFF.

The CDR3 reads CASSEAANIYEQYF. As DNA, the CDR3 is TGTGCCAGCAGTGAAGCGGCTAACATCTACGAGCAGTACTTC. V is TRBV6-1 and J is TRBJ2-7; D call uncertain. The CDR3 length is 14 residues. Germline values: CDR1 MNHNS, CDR2 SASEGT. The ends were cut back, 0 bases at V and 3 bases at J, with 9 bases in the middle.

This clonotype was counted only a few times. V gene TRBV28 combines with J gene TRBJ2-7; the match to TRBD2 covers 8 bases. V lost 5 bases, J lost 0 bases, and 6 bases stayed unmatched. The length of the CDR3 is 15 residues. CDR1 MDHEN and CDR2 SYDVKM come from the germline V gene. CDR3 protein: CASSVSSGRSYEQYF. As DNA, the CDR3 is TGTGCCAGCAGTGTATCTAGCGGGCGCTCCTACGAGCAGTACTTC.

The gene calls are TRBV7-2 and TRBJ2-4; 7 nucleotides agree with TRBD2. Germline CDR1 reads SGHTA; CDR2 reads FQGNSA. V lost 7 bases, J lost 13 bases, and 13 bases stayed unmatched. The CDR3 consists of 13 residues. CDR3 nucleotides: TGTGCCAGCACCACGCATCCGGCGGGAGAGCAGTACTTC. Translating it yields CASTTHPAGEQYF. Full variable domain (remainder filled in from reference TRBV7-2 and TRBJ2-4): GAGVSQSPSNKVTEKGKDVELRCDPISGHTALYWYRQSLGQGLEFLIYFQGNSAPDKSGLPSDRFSAERTGGSVSTLTIQRTQQEDSAVYLCASTTHPAGEQYFGAGTRLSVL.

The genes are TRBV7-2 and TRBJ2-1; the match to TRBD2 covers 10 bases. V lost 0 bases to trimming and J lost 5 bases; unmatched junction nucleotides: 1. Germline V gene data show CDR1 as SGHTA and CDR2 as FQGNSA. There are 15 residues in the CDR3. Here the CDR3 reads CASSLALAGNNEQFF. For the CDR3, the DNA is TGTGCCAGCAGCTTAGCACTAGCGGGGAACAATGAGCAGTTCTTC.

This clonotype was seen once. The V and J genes are TRBV4-3 and TRBJ2-5, with D perhaps TRBD1 or TRBD2 (7 bases each). This CDR3 comprises 16 residues. V lost 4 bases, J lost 11 bases, and 26 bases lay in between. Germline V gene sequence: CDR1 LGHNA, CDR2 YSLEER. CDR3 sequence reads: CASSPMSAGTGDEQYF. Here the CDR3 DNA reads TGCGCCAGCAGCCCAATGTCAGCGGGAACAGGGGATGAGCAGTACTTC.

The chain is built from TRBV12-3 or TRBV12-4 and TRBJ2-7; the D gene is possibly TRBD1 (9 bases). The CDR3 contains 15 residues. V gave up 5 bases and J gave up 5 bases, with 19 bases separating them. The CDR3 loop is CASSPGTGTSNEQYF. The CDR3 coding sequence is TGTGCCAGCAGTCCCGGGACAGGGACTAGTAACGAGCAGTACTTC.

The chain joins TRBV20-1 to TRBJ1-1; possible D gene TRBD1, 6 bases. CDR3 length equals 14 residues. V gave up 1 base and J gave up 2 bases, with 11 bases separating them. Germline V gene lookup returns CDR1 DFQATT and CDR2 SNEGSKA (reference sequence). The DNA for the CDR3 is TGCAGTGCTAGAGTCGCAGGGGTCAACACTGAAGCTTTCTTT. The encoded protein is CSARVAGVNTEAFF.

The chain carries TRBV20-1 and TRBJ2-7, with 13 bases lining up with TRBD2. CDR3 length equals 15 residues. CDR1 and CDR2 (germline): DFQATT, SNEGSKA (reference sequence). J gave up 5 bases and V 6 bases, and 10 bases lay outside the gene matches. DNA of the CDR3: TGCAGTGCCCCGACTAGCGGGAGGTTCGACCACGAGCAGTACTTC. It codes for CSAPTSGRFDHEQYF.

The rearrangement uses TRBV5-1 and TRBJ2-1; tentatively, D is TRBD2 (6 bases). The CDR3 consists of 16 residues. CDR1 is SGHRS, CDR2 YFSETQ, per germline. V was pared by 3 bases and J by 0 bases, with 13 bases between. The CDR3, as DNA: TGCGCCAGCAGCTCGGGGGTATTAACCTCCTACAATGAGCAGTTCTTC. Its translation: CASSSGVLTSYNEQFF.

The CDR3 coding sequence is TGTGCCTGGAGGGTCAGGGGGCGACCGATCCACGAGCAGTACTTC. Translated: CAWRVRGRPIHEQYF. V gene TRBV30 combines with J gene TRBJ2-7; 8 bases map to TRBD1. The germline gives CDR1 GTSNPN, CDR2 SVGIG (reference sequence). The CDR3 is 15 residues long. The V segment lost 3 bases and the J segment 5 bases; nucleotides outside the gene matches: 12.

The V call is TRBV7-8, the J call TRBJ2-5; 9 positions agree with TRBD2. This CDR3 contains 17 residues. Germline CDR1 reads SGHVS; CDR2 reads FQNEAQ. J gave up 5 bases and V 5 bases, and 15 bases lay outside the gene matches. The chain's CDR3 is CASSPRLAGGPKETQYF. CDR3 DNA: TGTGCCAGCAGCCCCAGACTGGCGGGAGGGCCTAAGGAGACCCAGTACTTC. Using reference TRBV7-8 and TRBJ2-5 for the parts outside the CDR3, the full variable domain is GAGVSQSPRYKVAKRGQDVALRCDPISGHVSLFWYQQALGQGPEFLTYFQNEAQLDKSGLPSDRFFAERPEGSVSTLKIQRTQQEDSAVYLCASSPRLAGGPKETQYFGPGTRLLVL.

In this sample, this clonotype turned up a few times. The chain carries TRBV15 and TRBJ2-3; D might be TRBD1 (8 bases). The CDR3 is 17 residues long. Germline V gene sequence: CDR1 LNHNV, CDR2 YYDKDF (reference sequence). With 1 base removed from V and 4 bases from J, the gap between germline ends came to 18 bases. The CDR3: CATSRAQGAGVPDTQYF. DNA for the CDR3: TGTGCCACCAGCAGAGCCCAGGGGGCGGGAGTCCCAGATACGCAGTATTTT.

This clonotype has more than one count but fewer than ten. This chain joins TRBV27 and TRBJ1-5; D unclear. CDR3 length: 15 residues. The V end lost 2 bases, the J end lost 4 bases, and 12 bases lay between the germline ends. Germline V gene lookup returns CDR1 MNHEY and CDR2 SMNVEV (reference sequence). Written as DNA, the CDR3 is TGTGCCAGCAGTTTAAGAGCGACCCAAAATCAGCCCCAGCATTTT. This translates into CASSLRATQNQPQHF.

There are many counts of this clonotype. This chain uses TRBV2 with TRBJ2-3, with TRBD1 matching over 7 bases. The CDR3 is made up of 13 amino acids. V trimming: 10 bases; J trimming: 6 bases; junction bases outside the gene matches: 10. CDR1 is SNHLY, CDR2 FYNNEI, per germline. In DNA, the CDR3 is TGTGCCACAAGACAGGGATTAAGGGATACGCAGTATTTT. As protein: CATRQGLRDTQYF.